This T cell receptor (beta chain) was retrieved from a study of T-cell reconstitution after alpha-beta-depleted transplantation in children. Findings and limits, study-wide: From newly produced T cells came most of the T-cell counts and diversity one year after transplant.

Comment on this clonotype: As yet, its antigen is unknown.

Trimming took 4 bases from V and 8 from J, leaving 14 bases between them. The CDR3 sequence is 13 residues long. Germline lookup yields CDR1 SGHDN and CDR2 FVKESK. Preparation of the TCRbeta library was carried out with unique molecular identifiers. TCRdb fed the PCR reads into MiXCR, producing one record per CDR3 protein. The sample yields more than 200,000 distinct CDR3 sequences, more than 20% seen once. This clonotype originated in a female patient aged 2-15 years who had a stem cell transplant for congenital amegakaryocytic thrombocytopenia, so the T cells may come from the graft donor. The J gene is TRBJ1-2, the V gene TRBV14; D might be TRBD1 (5 bases). The starting material was PBMCs, mostly from graft donor cells, obtained 360 days after TCRalphabeta/CD19-depleted stem cell transplant. This CDR3 is CASSPPGWVGYTF. The CDR3 DNA is TGTGCCAGCAGCCCCCCAGGGTGGGTGGGCTACACCTTC.